This entry describes one T cell receptor beta chain. Antigen unknown. The observed sequence ends 3 residues before the CDR3 terminus, with the missing tail filled in from the germline J gene. This sample was included in a study of T cells in women clearing cervical HPV infection. Across the study: Only a few women had HLA typing results available.

Points from the study as a whole: CIN3+ cases had significantly higher TCR richness than controls; evenness did not differ.

Method: immunoSEQ multiplex PCR; TCRdb's copy keeps in-frame clones and lacks some. The sample table sets out 30,000 to 45,000 clones. Prevalent HPV16 infections were excluded; only incident single HPV16 infections included. With 3 bases clipped from V and 2 bases from J, the junction kept 10 bases outside the gene matches. Germline assignment: CDR1 KGHDR and CDR2 SFDVKD. The CDR3 has 17 residues. This chain connects TRBV24-1 to TRBJ2-7; 9 nucleotides match TRBD1. This TCR came from a woman between 18 and 69 years old with a cervical HPV16 infection that either progressed to CIN3+ or cleared (not recorded which). The sample comprised blood buffy coat. CDR3 bases read: TGTGCCACCAGTGATGTGAAATCTGGGACAGGGACCTACGAG. This encodes CATSDVKSGTGTYE. The complete CDR3 sequence is CATSDVKSGTGTYEQYF.